This T cell receptor (beta chain) was identified in a study of long-term antiretroviral therapy in people with HIV. Whole-study context: The earliest specimens came about a decade ahead of the 2015 immediate-ART recommendation. Study observations and caveats: From about 2003 to 2018, blood was obtained, possibly while participants received older ART regimens. HIV repertoires spanned tighter CDR3 length ranges than controls did.

In regard to this clone: The antigen remains undetermined.

immunoSEQ v3.0 was run at survey level. The assay was immunoSEQ multiplex PCR, and TCRdb's table has in-frame clones only and misses some. The sample consists of some 8,900 clones, under 85% of them appearing once. Here the sequenced sample was unsorted PBMCs, taken 1.8 years before starting antiretroviral therapy. The TCR was taken from a man in his forties with HIV.

CDR3 DNA sequence: TGTGCCAGCTCACCACCGGGGGACAGGAAGGGGGGATACGAGCAGTACTTC. Translating gives CASSPPGDRKGGYEQYF. J is TRBJ2-7 and V is TRBV18; TRBD1 agrees at 8 bases. V gave up 0 bases and J gave up 4 bases; unmatched junction bases: 11. This CDR3 has 17 residues. Per germline, CDR1 KGHSH and CDR2 LQKENI.